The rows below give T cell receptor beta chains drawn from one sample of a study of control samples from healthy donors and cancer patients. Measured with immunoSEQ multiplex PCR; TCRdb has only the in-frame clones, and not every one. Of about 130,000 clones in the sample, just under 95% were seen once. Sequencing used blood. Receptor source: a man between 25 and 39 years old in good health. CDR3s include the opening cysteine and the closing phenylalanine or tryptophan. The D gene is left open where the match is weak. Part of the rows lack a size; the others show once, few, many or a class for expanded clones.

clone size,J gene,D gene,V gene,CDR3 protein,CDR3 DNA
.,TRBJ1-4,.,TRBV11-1,CASSLNRGTNEKLFF,TGTGCCAGCAGCTTAAACAGAGGAACTAATGAAAAACTGTTTTTT
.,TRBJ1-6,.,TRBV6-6,CASSYSGPYNSPLHF,TGTGCCAGCAGTTACTCGGGACCCTATAATTCACCCCTCCACTTT
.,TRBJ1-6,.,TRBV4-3,CASSQVGGAALHF,TGCGCCAGCAGCCAAGTTGGGGGTGCGGCCCTCCACTTT
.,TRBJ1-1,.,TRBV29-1,CSVERPTAEAFF,TGCAGCGTTGAACGCCCCACTGCTGAAGCTTTCTTT
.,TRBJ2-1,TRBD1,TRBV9,CASRGQGVEQFF,TGTGCCAGCAGGGGACAGGGTGTTGAGCAGTTCTTC
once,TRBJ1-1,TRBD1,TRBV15,CATSREVGQGDTEAFF,TGTGCCACCAGCAGAGAAGTAGGACAGGGGGATACTGAAGCTTTCTTT
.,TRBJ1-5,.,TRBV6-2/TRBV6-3,CASSYSAGYNQPQHF,TGTGCCAGCAGTTACTCGGCAGGGTATAACCAGCCCCAGCATTTT
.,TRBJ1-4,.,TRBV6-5,CASTPRSVNEKLFF,TGTGCCAGCACCCCCCGGTCGGTTAATGAAAAACTGTTTTTT
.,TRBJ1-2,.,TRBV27,CASSFGSFYGYTF,TGTGCCAGCAGTTTCGGCAGCTTCTATGGCTACACCTTC
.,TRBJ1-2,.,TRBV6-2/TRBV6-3,CASSYSMEVDGYTF,TGTGCCAGCAGTTACTCGATGGAAGTGGATGGCTACACCTTC
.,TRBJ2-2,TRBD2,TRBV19,CASSFWPGGGELFF,TGTGCCAGTAGTTTCTGGCCGGGGGGCGGGGAGCTGTTTTTT
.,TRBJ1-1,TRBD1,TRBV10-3,CAIRGTGGTEAFF,TGTGCCATCAGAGGGACAGGGGGCACTGAAGCTTTCTTT
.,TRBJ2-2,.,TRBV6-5,CASSYGVFTGELFF,TGTGCCAGCAGTTACGGGGTTTTCACCGGGGAGCTGTTTTTT
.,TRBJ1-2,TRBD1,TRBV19,CASSWGQGNGYTF,TGTGCCAGTAGTTGGGGACAGGGGAATGGCTACACCTTC
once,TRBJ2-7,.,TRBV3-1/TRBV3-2,CASSQEGLGAREQYF,TGTGCCAGCAGCCAAGAAGGACTGGGGGCACGCGAGCAGTACTTC
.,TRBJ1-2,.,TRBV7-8,CASSLEGGTGFDYGYTF,TGTGCCAGCAGCTTAGAAGGGGGGACCGGGTTTGACTATGGCTACACCTTC
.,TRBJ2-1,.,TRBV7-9,CASSLVGNEQFF,TGTGCCAGCAGCTTAGTAGGGAATGAGCAGTTCTTC
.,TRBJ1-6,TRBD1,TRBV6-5,CASSSGGDSPLHF,TGTGCCAGCAGTTCAGGGGGCGATTCACCCCTCCACTTT
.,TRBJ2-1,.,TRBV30,CAWRPGMRLDNEQFF,TGTGCCTGGAGGCCCGGGATGAGACTTGACAATGAGCAGTTCTTC
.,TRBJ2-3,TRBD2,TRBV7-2,CASSSPDLAGVLADTQYF,TGTGCCAGCAGCTCCCCTGATCTAGCGGGGGTTCTCGCAGATACGCAGTATTTT
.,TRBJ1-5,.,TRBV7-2,CASSLAGYGGNQPQHF,TGTGCCAGCAGCTTAGCAGGGTACGGTGGCAATCAGCCCCAGCATTTT
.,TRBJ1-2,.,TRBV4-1,CASSQVEGHYGYTF,TGCGCCAGCAGCCAAGTAGAGGGTCACTATGGCTACACCTTC
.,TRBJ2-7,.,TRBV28,CASSSTGYSYEQYF,TGTGCCAGCAGTTCAACAGGGTACTCCTACGAGCAGTACTTC